The next 13 T cell receptor beta chains were all read from a single sample in a study of response to subunit inactivated influenza vaccine. TCRdb reanalysed the RT-PCR reads using MiXCR and keeps one entry per CDR3 protein. The table shows a few hundred thousand distinct CDR3 sequences, with 14% occurring only once. The sequences come from PBMCs from blood, collected approximately 12 days after vaccination. The source of these receptors is a man aged 50 to 60 who received an inactivated influenza vaccine.

The chain combines TRBV4-3 with TRBJ2-7; TRBD2 aligns across 9 bases. CDR1 LGHNA and CDR2 YSLEER come from the germline V gene. The CDR3 extends over 15 amino acids. With V trimmed by 4 bases and J by 3 bases, 7 bases remained unmatched. CDR3 region: CASSLASGKDYEQYF. The CDR3 bases are TGCGCCAGCAGCCTCGCTAGCGGGAAAGACTACGAGCAGTACTTC.

The genes are TRBV5-5 and TRBJ1-1; D unclear. The CDR3 contains 12 residues. Germline loops: CDR1 SGHKS, CDR2 YYEKEE (reference sequence). V gave up 4 bases and J gave up 3 bases, with 7 bases separating them. This CDR3 is CASSEDYTEAFF. For the CDR3, the DNA is TGTGCCAGCAGCGAGGACTACACTGAAGCTTTCTTT.

This clonotype was counted only a few times. The V gene is TRBV6-2 or TRBV6-3, the J gene TRBJ2-7, with 7 nucleotides matching TRBD1. Germline V gives CDR1 MNHEY, CDR2 SVGEGT. V lost 6 bases to trimming and J lost 3 bases; unmatched junction nucleotides: 5. CDR3 size: 13 residues. The CDR3: CASSERDSYEQYF. CDR3 nucleotide sequence: TGTGCCAGCAGCGAACGGGACAGCTACGAGCAGTACTTC.

The V and J genes are TRBV3-1 and TRBJ2-5; perhaps TRBD2 as D (5 bases). V was cut by 1 base and J by 1 base, with 10 bases left in between. The length of the CDR3 is 15 residues. Germline CDR1 and CDR2: LGHDT and YNNKEL (reference sequence). CDR3 sequence: CASSQVRGLQETQYF. The DNA of the CDR3 is TGTGCCAGCAGCCAAGTCCGGGGTCTCCAAGAGACCCAGTACTTC.

The chain recombines TRBV21-1 with TRBJ2-1; the D segment call TRBD2 is taken from the table without a DNA check. TRBV21-1 has pseudogene status. The length of the CDR3 is 18 residues. DNA of the CDR3: TGTGCCAGCAGCATTTCCGGGACTAGCGGGATTATGCTCAATGAGCAGTTCTTC. Translation gives CASSISGTSGIMLNEQFF.

CDR3 in amino acids: CASNSPGGIDYEQYF. DNA of the CDR3: TGTGCCAGCAACTCTCCCGGGGGTATCGACTACGAGCAGTACTTC. V and J are TRBV28 and TRBJ2-7; a possible D gene is TRBD2 (6 bases). V was trimmed by 7 bases and J by 3 bases, leaving 19 bases between them. CDR3 size: 15 residues. Looked up from germline, CDR1 is MDHEN and CDR2 is SYDVKM.

This clonotype has only a few counts. This chain uses TRBV2 with TRBJ1-4; D is ambiguous. Germline values: CDR1 SNHLY, CDR2 FYNNEI. The CDR3 has 12 residues. V was shortened by 3 bases and J by 7 bases, with 6 bases between the two germline ends. The CDR3 coding sequence is TGTGCCAGCAGTGATCAAGGTGAAAAACTGTTTTTT. Its protein product is CASSDQGEKLFF.

This clonotype turned up a few times. This chain uses TRBV7-2 with TRBJ2-3, with D maybe TRBD2 (5 bases). CDR1 and CDR2 from the germline V gene are SGHTA and FQGNSA. Trimming took off 4 bases at V and 7 bases at J, with 12 bases between the two ends. The CDR3 length is 13 residues. The CDR3 loop is CASSSGSRNTQYF. In DNA form, the CDR3 reads TGTGCCAGCAGCTCGGGGAGTAGGAATACGCAGTATTTT.

The V call is TRBV24-1, the J call TRBJ2-2; D call uncertain. Germline V gene sequence: CDR1 KGHDR, CDR2 SFDVKD. There are 13 residues in the CDR3. The V end lost 0 bases, the J end lost 6 bases, and 4 bases lay between the germline ends. The CDR3 protein is CATSDLFSGELFF. As DNA, the CDR3 is TGTGCCACCAGTGATTTGTTTTCCGGGGAGCTGTTTTTT.

This clonotype was counted at least ten times. The chain recombines TRBV12-3 or TRBV12-4 with TRBJ1-5; no reliable D call. This CDR3 spans 12 amino acids. Trimming removed 10 bases at V and 2 bases at J, with 9 bases between. CDR3 region: CATRPGNQPQHF. The CDR3 DNA reads as TGTGCCACCCGACCCGGCAATCAGCCCCAGCATTTT.

The V call is TRBV29-1, the J call TRBJ2-1; 10 bases fit TRBD2. This CDR3 is built from 14 residues. The germline CDR1 and CDR2 sequences are SQVTM and ANQGSEA. After removal of 6 bases from V and 8 bases from J, the junction contained 10 bases not matched to a gene. The CDR3 sequence is CSVYSGRYGDEQFF. The DNA for the CDR3 is TGCAGCGTGTATAGCGGGAGGTATGGGGATGAGCAGTTCTTC.

The CDR3 spells CASSAQTSGANNEQFF. The CDR3 DNA reads as TGTGCCAGCAGTGCGCAAACTAGCGGAGCTAACAATGAGCAGTTCTTC. V gene TRBV12-3 or TRBV12-4 combines with J gene TRBJ2-1, with TRBD2 matching 8 bases. This CDR3 contains 16 residues. The trim removed 5 bases at V and 5 bases at J, leaving 11 bases unmatched.

This clonotype has a handful of counts. V usage is TRBV6-2 or TRBV6-3 and J usage is TRBJ1-1; perhaps TRBD1 as D (5 bases). The V and J ends lost 6 bases and 8 bases respectively, with 10 bases between them. CDR1 is MNHEY and CDR2 is SVGEGT in the germline V gene. The CDR3 is made up of 11 amino acids. This chain's CDR3 is CASRQTVEAFF. CDR3 bases: TGTGCCAGCAGGCAGACAGTCGAAGCTTTCTTT.